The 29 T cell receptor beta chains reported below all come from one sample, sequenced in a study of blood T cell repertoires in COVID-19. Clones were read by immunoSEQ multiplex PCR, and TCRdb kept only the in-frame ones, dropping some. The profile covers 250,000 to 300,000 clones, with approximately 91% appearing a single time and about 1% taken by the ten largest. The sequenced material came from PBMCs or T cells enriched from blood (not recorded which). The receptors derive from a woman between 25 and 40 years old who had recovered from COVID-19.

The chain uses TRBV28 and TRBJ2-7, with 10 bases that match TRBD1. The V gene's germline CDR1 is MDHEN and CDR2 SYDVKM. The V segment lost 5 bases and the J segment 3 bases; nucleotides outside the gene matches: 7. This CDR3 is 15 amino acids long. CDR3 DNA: TGTGCCAGCAGTCTCGGGACAGGGGTAAACTACGAGCAGTACTTC. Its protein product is CASSLGTGVNYEQYF.

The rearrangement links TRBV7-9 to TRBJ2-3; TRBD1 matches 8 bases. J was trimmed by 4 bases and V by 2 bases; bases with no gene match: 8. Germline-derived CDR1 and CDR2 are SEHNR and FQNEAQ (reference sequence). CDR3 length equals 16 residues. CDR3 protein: CASSLWQGAEADTQYF. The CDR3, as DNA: TGTGCCAGCAGCTTATGGCAGGGGGCCGAGGCAGATACGCAGTATTTT.

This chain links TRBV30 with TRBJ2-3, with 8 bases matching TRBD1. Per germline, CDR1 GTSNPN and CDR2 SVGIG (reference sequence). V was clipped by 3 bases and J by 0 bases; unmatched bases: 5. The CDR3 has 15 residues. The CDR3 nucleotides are TGTGCCTGGAGCAGGGGGCGGCGTAGCACAGATACGCAGTATTTT. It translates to CAWSRGRRSTDTQYF.

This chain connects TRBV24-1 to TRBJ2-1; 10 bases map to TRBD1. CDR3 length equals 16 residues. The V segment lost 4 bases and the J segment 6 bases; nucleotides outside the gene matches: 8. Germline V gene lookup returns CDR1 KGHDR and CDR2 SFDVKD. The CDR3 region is CATSDAGTGVGNEQFF. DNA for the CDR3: TGTGCCACCAGTGACGCCGGGACAGGGGTCGGCAATGAGCAGTTCTTC.

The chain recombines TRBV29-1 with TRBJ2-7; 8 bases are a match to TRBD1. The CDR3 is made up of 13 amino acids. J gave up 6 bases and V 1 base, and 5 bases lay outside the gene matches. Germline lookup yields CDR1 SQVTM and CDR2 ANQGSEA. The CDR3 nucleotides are TGCAGCGTTGAAGTGGGACAGGTCGGCGAGCAGTACTTC. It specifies CSVEVGQVGEQYF.

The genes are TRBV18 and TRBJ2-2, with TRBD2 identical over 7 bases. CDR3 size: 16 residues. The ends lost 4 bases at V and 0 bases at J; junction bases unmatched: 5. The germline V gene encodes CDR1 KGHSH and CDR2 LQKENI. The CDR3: CASSLVGGTNTGELFF. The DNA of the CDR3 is TGTGCCAGCTCACTAGTCGGGGGGACGAACACCGGGGAGCTGTTTTTT.

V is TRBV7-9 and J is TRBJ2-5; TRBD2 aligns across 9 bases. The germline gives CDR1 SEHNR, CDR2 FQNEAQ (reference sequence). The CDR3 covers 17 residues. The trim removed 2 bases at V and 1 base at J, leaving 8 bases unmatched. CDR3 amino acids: CASSLPVAGETQETQYF. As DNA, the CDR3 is TGTGCCAGCAGCTTACCCGTAGCGGGGGAGACCCAAGAGACCCAGTACTTC.

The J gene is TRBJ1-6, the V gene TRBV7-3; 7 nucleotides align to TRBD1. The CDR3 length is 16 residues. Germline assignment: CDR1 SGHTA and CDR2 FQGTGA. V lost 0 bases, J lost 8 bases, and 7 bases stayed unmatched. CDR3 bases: TGTGCCAGCAGCTTAACAGGGGGCGCGCGGGATTCACCCCTCCACTTT. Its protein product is CASSLTGGARDSPLHF.

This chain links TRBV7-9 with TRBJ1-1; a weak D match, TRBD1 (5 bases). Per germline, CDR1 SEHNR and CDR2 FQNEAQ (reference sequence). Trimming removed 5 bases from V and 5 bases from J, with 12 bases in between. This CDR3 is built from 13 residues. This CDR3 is CASSKLRGTEAFF. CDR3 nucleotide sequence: TGTGCCAGCAGCAAGTTACGGGGGACTGAAGCTTTCTTT.

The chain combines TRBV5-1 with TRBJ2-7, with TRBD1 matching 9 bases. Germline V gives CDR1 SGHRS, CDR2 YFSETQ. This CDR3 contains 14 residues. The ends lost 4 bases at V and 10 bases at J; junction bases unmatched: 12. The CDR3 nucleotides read TGCGCCAGCAGCACGACCGGCGGACAGGGGCAACAGTACTTC. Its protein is CASSTTGGQGQQYF.

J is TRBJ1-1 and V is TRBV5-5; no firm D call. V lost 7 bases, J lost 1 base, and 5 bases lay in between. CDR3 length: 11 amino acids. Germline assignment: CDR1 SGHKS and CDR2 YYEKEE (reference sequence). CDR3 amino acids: CASDKNTEAFF. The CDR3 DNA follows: TGTGCCAGCGACAAGAACACTGAAGCTTTCTTT. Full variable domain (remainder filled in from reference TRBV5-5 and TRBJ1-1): DAGVTQSPTHLIKTRGQQVTLRCSPISGHKSVSWYQQVLGQGPQFIFQYYEKEERGRGNFPDRFSARQFPNYSSELNVNALLLGDSALYLCASDKNTEAFFGQGTRLTVV.

The CDR3 DNA reads TGTGCCAGCAGCGATACCCATCTAGGGAACACCGGGGAGCTGTTTTTT. This sequence encodes CASSDTHLGNTGELFF. This sequence joins TRBV3-1 (or the pseudogene TRBV3-2) and TRBJ2-2; no reliable D call. The germline V gene has CDR1 LGHDT and CDR2 YNNKEL (reference sequence). Trimming removed 5 bases at V and 1 base at J, with 14 bases between. CDR3 length: 16 residues.

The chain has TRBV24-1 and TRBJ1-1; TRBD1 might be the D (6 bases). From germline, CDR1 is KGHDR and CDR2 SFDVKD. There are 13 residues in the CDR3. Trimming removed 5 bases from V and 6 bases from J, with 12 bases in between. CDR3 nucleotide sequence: TGTGCCACCAGTGGGGCACAGGGTTCTGAAGCTTTCTTT. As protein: CATSGAQGSEAFF.

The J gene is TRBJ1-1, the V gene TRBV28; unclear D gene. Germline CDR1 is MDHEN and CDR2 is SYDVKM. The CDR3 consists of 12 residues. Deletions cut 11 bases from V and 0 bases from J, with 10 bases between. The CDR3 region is CAGSRVNTEAFF. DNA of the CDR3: TGTGCCGGGAGTAGGGTGAACACTGAAGCTTTCTTT.

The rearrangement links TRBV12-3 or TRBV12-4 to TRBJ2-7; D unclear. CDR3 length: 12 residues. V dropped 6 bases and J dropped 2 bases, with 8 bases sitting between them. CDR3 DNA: TGTGCCAGCAGCTATACGGCCTACGAGCAGTACTTC. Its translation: CASSYTAYEQYF.

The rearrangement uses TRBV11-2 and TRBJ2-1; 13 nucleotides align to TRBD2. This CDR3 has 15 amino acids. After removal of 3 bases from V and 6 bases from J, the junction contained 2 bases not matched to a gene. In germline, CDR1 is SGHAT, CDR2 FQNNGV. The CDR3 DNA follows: TGTGCCAGCAGCTTGTGGACTAGCGGGAGCAATGAGCAGTTCTTC. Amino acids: CASSLWTSGSNEQFF.

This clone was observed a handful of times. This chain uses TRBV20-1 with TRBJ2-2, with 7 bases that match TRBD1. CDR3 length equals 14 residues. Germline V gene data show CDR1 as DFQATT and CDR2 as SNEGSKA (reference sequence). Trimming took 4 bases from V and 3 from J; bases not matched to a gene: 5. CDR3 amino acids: CSAIEGQYTGELFF. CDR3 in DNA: TGCAGTGCTATTGAGGGACAGTACACCGGGGAGCTGTTTTTT.

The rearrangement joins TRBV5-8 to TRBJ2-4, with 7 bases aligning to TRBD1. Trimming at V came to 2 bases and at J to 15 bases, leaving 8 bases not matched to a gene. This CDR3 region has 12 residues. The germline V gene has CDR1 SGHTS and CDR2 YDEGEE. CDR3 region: CASSFGQVDPYF. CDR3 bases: TGTGCCAGCAGCTTCGGACAGGTGGACCCGTACTTC.

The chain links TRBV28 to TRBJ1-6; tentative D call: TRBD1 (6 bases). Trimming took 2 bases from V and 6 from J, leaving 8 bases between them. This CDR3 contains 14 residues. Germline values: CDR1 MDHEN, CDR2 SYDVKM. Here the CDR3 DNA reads TGTGCCAGCAGTTTAGGGACAACTAATTCACCCCTCCACTTT. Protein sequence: CASSLGTTNSPLHF. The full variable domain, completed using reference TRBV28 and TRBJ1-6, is DVKVTQSSRYLVKRTGEKVFLECVQDMDHENMFWYRQDPGLGLRLIYFSYDVKMKEKGDIPEGYSVSREKKERFSLILESASTNQTSMYLCASSLGTTNSPLHFGNGTRLTVT.

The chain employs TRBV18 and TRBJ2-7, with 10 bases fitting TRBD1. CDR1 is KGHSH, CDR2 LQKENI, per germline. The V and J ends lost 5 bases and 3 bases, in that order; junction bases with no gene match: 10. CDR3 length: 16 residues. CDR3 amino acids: CASSAIGTGAVYEQYF. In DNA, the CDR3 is TGTGCCAGCTCAGCAATCGGGACAGGGGCAGTCTACGAGCAGTACTTC.

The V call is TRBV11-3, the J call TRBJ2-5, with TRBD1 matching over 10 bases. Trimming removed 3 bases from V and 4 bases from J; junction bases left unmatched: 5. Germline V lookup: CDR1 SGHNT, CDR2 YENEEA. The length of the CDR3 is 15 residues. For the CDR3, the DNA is TGTGCCAGCAGCTTGGGACAGGGGATAGGAGAGACCCAGTACTTC. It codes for CASSLGQGIGETQYF.

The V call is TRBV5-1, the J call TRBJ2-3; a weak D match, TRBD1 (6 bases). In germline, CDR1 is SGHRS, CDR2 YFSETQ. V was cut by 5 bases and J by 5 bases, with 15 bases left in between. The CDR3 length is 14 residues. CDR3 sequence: CASSSDSPRDTQYF. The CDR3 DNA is TGCGCCAGCAGTTCGGACAGCCCCCGAGATACGCAGTATTTT.

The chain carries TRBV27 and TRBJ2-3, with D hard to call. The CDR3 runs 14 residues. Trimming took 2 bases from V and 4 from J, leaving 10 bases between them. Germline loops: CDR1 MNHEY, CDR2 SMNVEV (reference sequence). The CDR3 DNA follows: TGTGCCAGCAGTTTAAAAGCGATCTCAGATACGCAGTATTTT. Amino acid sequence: CASSLKAISDTQYF.

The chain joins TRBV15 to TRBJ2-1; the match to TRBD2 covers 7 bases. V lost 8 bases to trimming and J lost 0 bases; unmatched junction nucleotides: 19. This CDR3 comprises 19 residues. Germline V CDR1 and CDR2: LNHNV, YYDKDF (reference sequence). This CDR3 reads CATLMGSSGGWYSYNEQFF. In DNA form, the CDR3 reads TGTGCCACCCTTATGGGGTCTAGCGGAGGGTGGTACTCCTACAATGAGCAGTTCTTC.

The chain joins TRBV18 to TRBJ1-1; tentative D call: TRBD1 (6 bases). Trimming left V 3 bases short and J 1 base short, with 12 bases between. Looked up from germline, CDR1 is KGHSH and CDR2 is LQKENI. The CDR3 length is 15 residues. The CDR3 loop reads CASSPMRGQNTEAFF. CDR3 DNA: TGTGCCAGCTCACCCATGAGGGGACAGAACACTGAAGCTTTCTTT. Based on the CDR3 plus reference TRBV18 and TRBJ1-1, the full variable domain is NAGVMQNPRHLVRRRGQEARLRCSPMKGHSHVYWYRQLPEEGLKFMVYLQKENIIDESGMPKERFSAEFPKEGPSILRIQQVVRGDSAAYFCASSPMRGQNTEAFFGQGTRLTVV.

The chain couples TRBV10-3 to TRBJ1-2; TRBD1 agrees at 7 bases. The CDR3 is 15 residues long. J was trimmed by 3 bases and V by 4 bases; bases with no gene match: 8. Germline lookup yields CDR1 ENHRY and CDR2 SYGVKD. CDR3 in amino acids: CAISVSGDRDYGYTF. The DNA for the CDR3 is TGTGCCATCAGTGTCTCAGGGGACAGAGACTATGGCTACACCTTC.

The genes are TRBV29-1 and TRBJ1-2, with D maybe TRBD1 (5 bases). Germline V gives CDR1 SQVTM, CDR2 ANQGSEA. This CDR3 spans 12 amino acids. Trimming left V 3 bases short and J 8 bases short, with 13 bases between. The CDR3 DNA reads TGCAGCGTTGATGTCGGGAGGGGAGGCTACACCTTC. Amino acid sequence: CSVDVGRGGYTF.

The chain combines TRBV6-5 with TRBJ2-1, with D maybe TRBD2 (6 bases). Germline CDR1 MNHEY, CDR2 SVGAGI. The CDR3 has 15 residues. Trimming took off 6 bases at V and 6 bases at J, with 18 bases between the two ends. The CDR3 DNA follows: TGTGCCAGCAGATCACTAGCCGCGAGTCCCAATGAGCAGTTCTTC. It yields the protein CASRSLAASPNEQFF.

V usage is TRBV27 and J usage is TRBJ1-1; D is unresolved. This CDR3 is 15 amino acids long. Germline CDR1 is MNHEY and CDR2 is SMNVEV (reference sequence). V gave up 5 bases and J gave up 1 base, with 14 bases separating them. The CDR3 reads CASSASRSANTEAFF. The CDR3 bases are TGTGCCAGCAGTGCCTCTAGATCTGCGAACACTGAAGCTTTCTTT.